This T cell receptor (beta chain) was found in a study of T-cell memory formation after mild COVID-19. MiXCR was run by TCRdb on the 5' RACE reads, yielding one entry per CDR3 protein. Here the sample spans about 470,000 distinct CDR3 sequences, 15% to 20% being singletons. The CDR3 covers 14 residues. Trimming took off 1 base at V and 7 bases at J, with 13 bases between the two ends. The germline CDR1 and CDR2 sequences are SGHDN and FVKESK. The chain uses TRBV14 and TRBJ1-2; D perhaps matches TRBD1 (6 bases). The sequenced sample consisted of PBMCs or a T cell subset sorted from them (not recorded which). The sequence derives from an adult woman who had mild COVID-19 (a few samples of this study predate the infection). Cell type and time point are not known. CDR3 residues: CASSQVGGSSGYTF. The CDR3 coding sequence is TGTGCCAGCAGCCAAGTAGGGGGAAGCTCTGGCTACACCTTC.